This TCR beta chain is from a study of blood T cell repertoires in COVID-19. About the research overall: Some COVID-19 samples were acute and others convalescent; all came from the United States, Italy and Spain. The analysed material was cDNA or gDNA that came from T cells, B-cell-depleted T cells, or PBMCs.

V shed 6 bases, J shed 3 bases, and the junction held 8 bases outside the gene matches. This CDR3 spans 14 amino acids. The germline V gene has CDR1 SQVTM and CDR2 ANQGSEA. As processed by the authors: Amplification of reference gene primers was used by the study to estimate nucleated cell counts. Profiled with immunoSEQ multiplex PCR; TCRdb holds only in-frame clones, not every one. The V and J calls and clone size come from that table; D and trimming were worked out from the DNA. The data show fewer than 300,000 clones, over 70% seen once. This chain joins TRBV29-1 and TRBJ1-5, with 7 bases that match TRBD1. This clonotype was sampled from an elderly man with acute or convalescent COVID-19. What was sequenced was peripheral blood. The CDR3 region has the DNA TGCAGCGTGAGGGGGCAGGGGATCAATCAGCCCCAGCATTTT. Translated: CSVRGQGINQPQHF.